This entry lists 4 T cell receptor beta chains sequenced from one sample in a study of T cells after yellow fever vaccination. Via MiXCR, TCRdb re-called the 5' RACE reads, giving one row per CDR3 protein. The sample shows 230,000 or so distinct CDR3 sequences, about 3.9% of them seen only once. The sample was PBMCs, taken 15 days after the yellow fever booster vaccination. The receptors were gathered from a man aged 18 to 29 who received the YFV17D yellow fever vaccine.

The CDR3 here is CASSQEIRDSEAFF. DNA of the CDR3: TGCGCCAGCAGCCAAGAAATCCGGGACTCCGAAGCTTTCTTT. The chain is built from TRBV4-3 and TRBJ1-1; TRBD1 is a possible D gene (5 bases). CDR3 length: 14 amino acids. Germline loops: CDR1 LGHNA, CDR2 YSLEER. V lost 0 bases to trimming and J lost 8 bases, with 13 bases between them.

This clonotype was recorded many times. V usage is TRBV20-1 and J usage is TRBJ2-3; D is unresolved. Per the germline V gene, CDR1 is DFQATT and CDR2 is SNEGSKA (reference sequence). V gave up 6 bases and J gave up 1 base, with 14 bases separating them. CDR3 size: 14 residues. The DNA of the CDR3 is TGCAGTGCCAGACGGCCTAAAGGCACAGATACGCAGTATTTT. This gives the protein CSARRPKGTDTQYF.

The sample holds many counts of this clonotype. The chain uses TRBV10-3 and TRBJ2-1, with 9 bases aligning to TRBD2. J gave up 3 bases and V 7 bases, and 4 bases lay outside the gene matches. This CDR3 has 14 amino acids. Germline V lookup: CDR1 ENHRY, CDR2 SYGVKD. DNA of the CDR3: TGTGCCATCACTAAAGCGGGGGGCTACAATGAGCAGTTCTTC. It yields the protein CAITKAGGYNEQFF.

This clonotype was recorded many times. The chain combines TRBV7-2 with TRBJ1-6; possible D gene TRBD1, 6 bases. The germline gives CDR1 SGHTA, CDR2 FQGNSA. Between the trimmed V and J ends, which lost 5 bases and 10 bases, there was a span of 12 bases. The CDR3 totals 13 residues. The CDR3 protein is CASSPQGSSPLHF. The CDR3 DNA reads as TGTGCCAGCAGCCCCCAGGGGTCGTCACCCCTCCACTTT.